The present entry profiles one T cell receptor beta chain with its context. The antigen remains undetermined. Naive CD8 cells lacked CD45RO and underwent positive selection for CCR7, leaving out terminally differentiated effector memory CD45RA+ cells. Each of the donors was a healthy adult who was HIV-negative and had not had a recent acute infection or vaccination. CDR1 and CDR2 from the germline V gene are SGDLS and YYNGEE. V was cut by 4 bases and J by 4 bases, with 18 bases left in between. The CDR3 consists of 15 residues. Deep level was the assay's run setting. Assay: immunoSEQ multiplex PCR; the TCRdb copy retains only in-frame clones and omits some. The data contain roughly 2,000,000 clones, 93% of them singletons. The record originates from a study of shared clonotypes between healthy human individuals. Study-wide points: Depth of sequencing was expected to influence donor clonotype sharing.

Sequenced material: naive CD8+ T cells from PBMCs. This chain links TRBV9 with TRBJ2-7; possible D gene TRBD1, 7 bases. The sequence was obtained from a man in his late teens or twenties in good health. Some clones in this sample may be carry-over from other donors' samples. CDR3 sequence reads: CASSPLDRAGYEQYF. In nucleotides, the CDR3 is TGTGCCAGCAGCCCGCTCGACAGGGCGGGATACGAGCAGTACTTC.